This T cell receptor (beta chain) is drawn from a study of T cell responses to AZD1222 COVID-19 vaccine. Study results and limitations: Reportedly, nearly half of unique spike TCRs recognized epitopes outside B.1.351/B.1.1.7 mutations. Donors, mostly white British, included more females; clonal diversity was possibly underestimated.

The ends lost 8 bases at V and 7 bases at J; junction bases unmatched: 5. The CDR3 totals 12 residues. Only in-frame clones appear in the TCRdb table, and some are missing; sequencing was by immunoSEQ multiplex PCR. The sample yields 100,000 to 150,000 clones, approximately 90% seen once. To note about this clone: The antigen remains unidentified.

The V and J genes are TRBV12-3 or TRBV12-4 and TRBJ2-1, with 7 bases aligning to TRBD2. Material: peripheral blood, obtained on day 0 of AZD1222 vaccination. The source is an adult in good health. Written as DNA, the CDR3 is TGTGCCAGCCACTATAGCGGGAATGAGCAGTTCTTC. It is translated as CASHYSGNEQFF.